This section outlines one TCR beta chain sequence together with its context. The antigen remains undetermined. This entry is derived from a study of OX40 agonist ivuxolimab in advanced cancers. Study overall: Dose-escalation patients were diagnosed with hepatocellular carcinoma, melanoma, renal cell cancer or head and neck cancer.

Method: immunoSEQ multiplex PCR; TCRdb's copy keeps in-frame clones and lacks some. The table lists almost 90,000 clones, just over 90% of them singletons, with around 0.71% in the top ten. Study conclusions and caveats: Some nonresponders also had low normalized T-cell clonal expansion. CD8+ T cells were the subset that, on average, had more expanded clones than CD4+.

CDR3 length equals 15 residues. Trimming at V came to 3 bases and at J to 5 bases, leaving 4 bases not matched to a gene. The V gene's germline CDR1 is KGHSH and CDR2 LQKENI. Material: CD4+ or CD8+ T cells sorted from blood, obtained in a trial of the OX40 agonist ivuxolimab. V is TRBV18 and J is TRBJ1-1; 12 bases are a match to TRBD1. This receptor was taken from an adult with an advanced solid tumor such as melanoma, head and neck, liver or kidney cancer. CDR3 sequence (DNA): TGTGCCAGCTCACCGGGACAGGGGGCTTGGACTGAAGCTTTCTTT. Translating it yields CASSPGQGAWTEAFF.